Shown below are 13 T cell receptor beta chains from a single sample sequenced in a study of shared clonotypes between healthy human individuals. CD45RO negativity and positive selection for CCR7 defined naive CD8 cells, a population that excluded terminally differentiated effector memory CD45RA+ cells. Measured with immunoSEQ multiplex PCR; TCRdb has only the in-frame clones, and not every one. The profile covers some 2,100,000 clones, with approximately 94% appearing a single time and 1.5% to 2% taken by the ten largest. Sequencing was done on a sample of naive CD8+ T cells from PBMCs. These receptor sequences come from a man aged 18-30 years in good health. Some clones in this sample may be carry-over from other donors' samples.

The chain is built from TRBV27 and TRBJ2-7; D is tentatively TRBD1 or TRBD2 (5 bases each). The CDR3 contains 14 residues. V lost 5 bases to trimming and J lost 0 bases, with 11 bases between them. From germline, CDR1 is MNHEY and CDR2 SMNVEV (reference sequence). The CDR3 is CASSTLGASYEQYF. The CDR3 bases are TGTGCCAGCAGTACCCTCGGGGCCTCCTACGAGCAGTACTTC.

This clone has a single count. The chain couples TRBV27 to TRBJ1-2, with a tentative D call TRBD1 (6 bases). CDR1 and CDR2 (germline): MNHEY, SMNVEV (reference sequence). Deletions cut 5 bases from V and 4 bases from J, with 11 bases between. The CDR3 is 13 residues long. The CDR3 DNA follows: TGTGCCAGCAGTACAACAGGGATCTATGGCTACACCTTC. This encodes CASSTTGIYGYTF.

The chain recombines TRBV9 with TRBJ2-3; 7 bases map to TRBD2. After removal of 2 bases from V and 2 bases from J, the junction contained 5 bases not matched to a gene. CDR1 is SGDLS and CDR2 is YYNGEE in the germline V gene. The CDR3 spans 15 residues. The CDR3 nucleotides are TGTGCCAGCAGCGTTACGGGAGGCACCACAGATACGCAGTATTTT. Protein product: CASSVTGGTTDTQYF.

For the CDR3, the DNA is TGTGCCAGCAGTTTACATGGGGATCCGGGTACGCAGTATTTT. It codes for CASSLHGDPGTQYF. V gene TRBV28 combines with J gene TRBJ2-3; D is undetermined. The germline V gene encodes CDR1 MDHEN and CDR2 SYDVKM. The CDR3 is 14 amino acids. Trimming removed 2 bases at V and 8 bases at J, with 14 bases between.

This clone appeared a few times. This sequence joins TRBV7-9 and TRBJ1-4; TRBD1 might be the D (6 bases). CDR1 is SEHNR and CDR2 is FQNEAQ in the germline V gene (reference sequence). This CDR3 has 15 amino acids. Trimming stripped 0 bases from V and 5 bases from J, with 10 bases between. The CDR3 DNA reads TGTGCCAGCAGCTTAGCGACAGGCGCAAATGAAAAACTGTTTTTT. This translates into CASSLATGANEKLFF.

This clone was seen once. The CDR3 DNA is TGTGCCAGCAGTTTGCGGGACAGGGGTAATTCGGGGACTGAAGCTTTCTTT. It is translated as CASSLRDRGNSGTEAFF. The chain carries TRBV28 and TRBJ1-1; 10 nucleotides agree with TRBD1. Unmatched junction bases numbered 12, after V lost 3 bases and J lost 5 bases. This CDR3 spans 17 amino acids. Germline V gives CDR1 MDHEN, CDR2 SYDVKM. The full variable domain, rest sourced from reference TRBV28 and TRBJ1-1, is DVKVTQSSRYLVKRTGEKVFLECVQDMDHENMFWYRQDPGLGLRLIYFSYDVKMKEKGDIPEGYSVSREKKERFSLILESASTNQTSMYLCASSLRDRGNSGTEAFFGQGTRLTVV.

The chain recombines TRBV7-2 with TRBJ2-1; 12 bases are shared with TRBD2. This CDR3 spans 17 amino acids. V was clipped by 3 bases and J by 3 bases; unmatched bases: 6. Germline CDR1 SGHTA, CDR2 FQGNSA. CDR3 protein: CASSFPVLAGGYNEQFF. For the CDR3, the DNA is TGTGCCAGCAGCTTTCCGGTACTAGCGGGAGGCTACAATGAGCAGTTCTTC.

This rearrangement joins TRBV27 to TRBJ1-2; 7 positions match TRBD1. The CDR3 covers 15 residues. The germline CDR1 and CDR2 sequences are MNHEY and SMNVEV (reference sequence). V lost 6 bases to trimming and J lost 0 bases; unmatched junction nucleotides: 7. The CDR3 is CASRPGQQTNYGYTF. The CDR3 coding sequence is TGTGCCAGCAGGCCGGGACAGCAAACTAACTATGGCTACACCTTC.

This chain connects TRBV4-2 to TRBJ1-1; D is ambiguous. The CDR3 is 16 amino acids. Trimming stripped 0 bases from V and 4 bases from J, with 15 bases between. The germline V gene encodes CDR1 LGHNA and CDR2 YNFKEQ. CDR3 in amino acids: CASSQDRFQIGTEAFF. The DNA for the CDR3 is TGTGCCAGCAGCCAAGATAGGTTTCAAATCGGCACTGAAGCTTTCTTT.

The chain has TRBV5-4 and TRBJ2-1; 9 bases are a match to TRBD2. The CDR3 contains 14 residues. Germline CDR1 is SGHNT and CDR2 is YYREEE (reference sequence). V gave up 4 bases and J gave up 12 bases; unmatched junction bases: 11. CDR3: CASSLRGSGSPQFF. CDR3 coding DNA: TGTGCCAGCAGCCTTCGGGGTAGCGGGAGTCCGCAGTTCTTC.

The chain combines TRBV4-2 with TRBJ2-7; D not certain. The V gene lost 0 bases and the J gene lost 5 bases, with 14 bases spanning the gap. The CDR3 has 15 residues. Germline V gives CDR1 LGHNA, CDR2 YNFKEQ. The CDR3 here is CASSQDWQAGHEQYF. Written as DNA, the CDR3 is TGTGCCAGCAGCCAAGATTGGCAGGCCGGCCACGAGCAGTACTTC.

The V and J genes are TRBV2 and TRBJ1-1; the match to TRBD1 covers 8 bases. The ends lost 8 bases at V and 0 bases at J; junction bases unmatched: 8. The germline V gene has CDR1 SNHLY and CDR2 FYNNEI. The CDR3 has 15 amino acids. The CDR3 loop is CASRPGQGMNTEAFF. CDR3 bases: TGTGCCAGCCGCCCCGGACAGGGCATGAACACTGAAGCTTTCTTT.

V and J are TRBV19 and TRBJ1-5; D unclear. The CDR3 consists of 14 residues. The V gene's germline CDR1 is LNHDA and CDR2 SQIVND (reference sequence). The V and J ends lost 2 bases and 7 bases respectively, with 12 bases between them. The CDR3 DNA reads TGTGCCAGTAGTATACCGGGGTTTGGGCAGCCCCAGCATTTT. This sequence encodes CASSIPGFGQPQHF.